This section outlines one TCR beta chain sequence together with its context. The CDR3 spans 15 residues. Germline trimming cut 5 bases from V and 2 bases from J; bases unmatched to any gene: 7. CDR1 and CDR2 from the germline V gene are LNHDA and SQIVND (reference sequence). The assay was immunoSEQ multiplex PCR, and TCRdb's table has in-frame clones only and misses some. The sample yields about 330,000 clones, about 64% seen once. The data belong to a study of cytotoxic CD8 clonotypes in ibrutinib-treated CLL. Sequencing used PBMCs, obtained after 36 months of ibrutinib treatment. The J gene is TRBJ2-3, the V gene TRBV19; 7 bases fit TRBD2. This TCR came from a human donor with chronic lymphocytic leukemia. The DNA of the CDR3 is TGTGCCAGTAGTCGTTGGACTAGAGCCACAGATACGCAGTATTTT. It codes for CASSRWTRATDTQYF.